Listed below are T cell receptor beta chains from one sample, sequenced in a study of T cell changes during pregnancy in multiple sclerosis. TCRdb's table, derived via immunoSEQ multiplex PCR, lists solely in-frame clones and lacks some. Among 55,000 to 75,000 clones, approximately 90% were seen once, and the ten largest hold roughly 1.5%. Sequenced material: peripheral blood, taken after pregnancy. Every receptor here comes from a female donor with multiple sclerosis, enrolled in a pregnancy study. Both conserved end residues are part of each CDR3. A D gene is named only where the DNA matches it firmly.

>16|TRBJ2-2|TRBV2|TRBD2
CASVRELAGGTGELFF
>15|TRBJ2-7|TRBV6-6|-
CASSWTHSGSYEQYF
>13|TRBJ2-1|TRBV7-3|-
CASSLLRDNEQFF
>14|TRBJ1-4|TRBV11-2|TRBD1
CASSYTGESEKLFF
>12|TRBJ1-1|TRBV29-1|-
CSVESSTPEAFF
>12|TRBJ1-2|TRBV29-1|-
CSVEDHLRGYTF
>20|TRBJ2-3|TRBV4-1|TRBD2
CASSQGRGLAGGPSTDTQYF
>15|TRBJ2-2|TRBV10-3|-
CAISERGQLTGELFF
>14|TRBJ1-2|TRBV9|TRBD1
CASSGTTGGNGYTF
>16|TRBJ2-1|TRBV7-3|TRBD2
CASSLNSGTYINEQFF
>18|TRBJ1-5|TRBV23-1|-
CASSQRDILTSGNQPQHF
>15|TRBJ1-2|TRBV7-3|-
CASSLNGGKSDGYTF
>15|TRBJ2-7|TRBV4-1|TRBD2
CASSPLAGALYEQYF
>15|TRBJ2-2|TRBV4-1|TRBD1
CASSQAGQGSGELFF
>14|TRBJ1-1|TRBV11-2|-
CASSRASAGGEAFF
>18|TRBJ1-1|TRBV19|-
CASSKGGDWGGADTEAFF
>14|TRBJ2-4|TRBV14|TRBD2
CASSETGGPDIQYF
>13|TRBJ2-3|TRBV6-5|-
CASSETTGDTQYF
>15|TRBJ1-1|TRBV28|-
CASSTLRDISTEAFF
>15|TRBJ1-5|TRBV12-5|TRBD1
CASGQQGDAGGPQHF
>17|TRBJ2-2|TRBV4-3|-
CASSQDLSGPPRGELFF
>13|TRBJ2-5|TRBV5-4|-
CASTRGGLETQYF
>15|TRBJ2-1|TRBV7-7|TRBD1
CASSPLGTEDNEQFF
>14|TRBJ2-3|TRBV9|-
CASSERTGTDTQYF
>15|TRBJ1-1|TRBV28|TRBD1
CASSLWEGAETEAFF
>13|TRBJ1-1|TRBV6-5|-
CASSRGLNTEAFF
>14|TRBJ2-5|TRBV5-1|-
CASSPTGDRETQYF
>15|TRBJ2-7|TRBV19|TRBD2
CASSKGLAGPYEQYF
>15|TRBJ2-7|TRBV29-1|TRBD1
CSVHVQGTGPYEQYF
>15|TRBJ2-5|TRBV28|TRBD1
CASSEYRGNQETQYF
>15|TRBJ1-1|TRBV6-5|-
CASSRIQGGNTEAFF
>15|TRBJ2-3|TRBV6-5|-
CASSYSVWRTDTQYF
>15|TRBJ1-1|TRBV25-1|TRBD1
CASSEYWTGRTEAFF
>14|TRBJ2-5|TRBV5-4|-
CASSWGGRDETQYF
>16|TRBJ2-2|TRBV7-2|-
CASRPSGSLLSGELFF
>15|TRBJ1-4|TRBV18|TRBD1
CASSPTGGLGEKLFF
>12|TRBJ1-1|TRBV29-1|-
CSVEIQGRGAFF
>15|TRBJ2-2|TRBV5-4|TRBD2
CASSQGLAGPGELFF
>15|TRBJ1-2|TRBV5-6|-
CASSLVAPGGYGYTF
>15|TRBJ1-1|TRBV6-1|-
CASSTTGGGNTEAFF
>14|TRBJ2-5|TRBV6-1|TRBD1
CASSEGQEEETQYF
>16|TRBJ2-2|TRBV7-2|TRBD2
CASSLGPGGNTGELFF
>15|TRBJ1-2|TRBV28|TRBD1
CASSYTGGADYGYTF
>15|TRBJ1-5|TRBV30|TRBD1
CAWDRQGPPNQPQHF
>15|TRBJ1-5|TRBV27|TRBD1
CASSPGTGANQPQHF
>14|TRBJ2-2|TRBV5-1|TRBD1
CASSLTGGTGELFF
>13|TRBJ1-2|TRBV14|-
CASSQAGEHGYTF
>14|TRBJ2-7|TRBV5-6|-
CASSSRATGPEQYF
>19|TRBJ1-5|TRBV12-5|TRBD1
CASAARTGQGAYSNQPQHF
>15|TRBJ1-2|TRBV25-1|TRBD1
CASSGQGAEWYGYTF
>14|TRBJ1-5|TRBV2|-
CASLAGNSNQPQHF
>15|TRBJ2-7|TRBV19|-
CASSTSLQGSHEQYF
>13|TRBJ2-5|TRBV2|-
CASSDPGMETQYF
>13|TRBJ2-1|TRBV7-9|-
CASSSPGVDEQFF
>15|TRBJ2-1|TRBV30|TRBD2
CAWSGPGLVFNEQFF
>16|TRBJ2-7|TRBV6-6|-
CASSSLGDVTSDEQYF
>15|TRBJ2-4|TRBV15|-
CATSPWGVAKNIQYF
>13|TRBJ1-5|TRBV10-3|-
CAISEDDIQPQHF
>14|TRBJ1-2|TRBV4-1|-
CASSQDPANYGYTF
>14|TRBJ1-6|TRBV29-1|TRBD1
CSVSMGQNNSPLHF